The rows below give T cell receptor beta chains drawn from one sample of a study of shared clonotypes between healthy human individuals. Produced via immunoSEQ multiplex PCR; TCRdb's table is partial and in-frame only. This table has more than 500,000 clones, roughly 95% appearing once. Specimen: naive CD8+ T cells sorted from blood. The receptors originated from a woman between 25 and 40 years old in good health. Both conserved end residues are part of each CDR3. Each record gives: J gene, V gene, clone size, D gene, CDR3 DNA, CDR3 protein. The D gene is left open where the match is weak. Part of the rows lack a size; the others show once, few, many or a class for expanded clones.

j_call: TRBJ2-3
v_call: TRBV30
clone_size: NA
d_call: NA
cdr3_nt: TGTGCCTGGAGTGTAAATCCGGAGCCGGGCACAGATACGCAGTATTTT
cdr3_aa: CAWSVNPEPGTDTQYF

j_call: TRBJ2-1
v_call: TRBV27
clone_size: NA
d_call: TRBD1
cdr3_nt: TGTGCCAGCAGCCTGGACAGGTTCTACAATGAGCAGTTCTTC
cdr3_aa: CASSLDRFYNEQFF

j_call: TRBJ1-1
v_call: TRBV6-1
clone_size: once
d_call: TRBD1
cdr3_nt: TGTGCCAGCAGTGAAGCCGGACAGGATGAAGCTTTCTTT
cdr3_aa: CASSEAGQDEAFF

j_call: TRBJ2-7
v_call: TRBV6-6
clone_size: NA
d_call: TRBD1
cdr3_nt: TGTGCCAGCCGGGACAGGGGGTACGAGCAGTACTTC
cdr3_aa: CASRDRGYEQYF

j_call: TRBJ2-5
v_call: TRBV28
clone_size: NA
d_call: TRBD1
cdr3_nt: TGTGCCAGCAGGGATACAGGGGGCGAAGAGACCCAGTACTTC
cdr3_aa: CASRDTGGEETQYF

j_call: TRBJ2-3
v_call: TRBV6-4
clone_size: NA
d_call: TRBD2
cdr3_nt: TGTGCCAGCATTCCTTTTCCGGGACTAGCTAGCACAGATACGCAGTATTTT
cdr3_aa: CASIPFPGLASTDTQYF

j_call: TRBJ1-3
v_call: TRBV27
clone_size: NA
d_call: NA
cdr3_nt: TGTGCCACCCGGACTGGAAACACCATATATTTT
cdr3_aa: CATRTGNTIYF

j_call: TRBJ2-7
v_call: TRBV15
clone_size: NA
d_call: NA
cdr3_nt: TGTGCCACCAGCAGCCGGGACTCTTACGAGCAGTACTTC
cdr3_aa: CATSSRDSYEQYF

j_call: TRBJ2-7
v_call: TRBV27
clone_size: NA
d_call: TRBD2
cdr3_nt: TGTGCCAGCAGTCGGGGGACTAGCGGGAGAATTGAGCAGTACTTC
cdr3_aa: CASSRGTSGRIEQYF

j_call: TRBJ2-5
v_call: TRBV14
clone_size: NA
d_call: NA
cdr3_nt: TGTGCCAGCAGCGAAGAGATGTCGGAGACCCAGTACTTC
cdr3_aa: CASSEEMSETQYF

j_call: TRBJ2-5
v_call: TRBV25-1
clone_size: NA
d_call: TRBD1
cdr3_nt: TGTGCCAGCAGTGAGGGACAGGGGTCTCAAGAGACCCAGTACTTC
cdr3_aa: CASSEGQGSQETQYF

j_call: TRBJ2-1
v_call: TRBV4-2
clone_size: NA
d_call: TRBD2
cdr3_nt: TGTGCCAGCAGCCAAGCCGGGACTAGCGGGAGTCCCGATGAGCAGTTCTTC
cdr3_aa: CASSQAGTSGSPDEQFF

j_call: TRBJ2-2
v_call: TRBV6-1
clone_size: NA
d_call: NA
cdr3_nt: TGTGCCAGCAGTGAATTTAGGACGACCAACACCGGGGAGCTGTTTTTT
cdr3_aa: CASSEFRTTNTGELFF

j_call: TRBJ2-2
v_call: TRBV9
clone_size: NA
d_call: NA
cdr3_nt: TGTGCCAGCAGCGTACACAGGGTTCTAAACACCGGGGAGCTGTTTTTT
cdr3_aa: CASSVHRVLNTGELFF

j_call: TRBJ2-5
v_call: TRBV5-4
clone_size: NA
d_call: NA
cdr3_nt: TGTGCCAGCAGCCTAGAACGAGGGGCGGGAAAAGAGACCCAGTACTTC
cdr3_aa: CASSLERGAGKETQYF

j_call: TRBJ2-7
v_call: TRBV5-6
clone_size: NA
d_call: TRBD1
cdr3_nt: TGTGCCAGCAGCTGGGGACAGGGAAGCTCCTACGAGCAGTACTTC
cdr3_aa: CASSWGQGSSYEQYF

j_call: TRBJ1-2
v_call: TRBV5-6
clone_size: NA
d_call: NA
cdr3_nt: TGTGCCAGCAGCTTGGTGTCAGGGGCCTATGGCTACACCTTC
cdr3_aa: CASSLVSGAYGYTF

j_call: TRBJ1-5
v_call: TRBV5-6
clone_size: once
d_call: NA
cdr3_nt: TGTGCCAGCAGCTTTGGGGGCAATCAGCCCCAGCATTTT
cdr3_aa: CASSFGGNQPQHF

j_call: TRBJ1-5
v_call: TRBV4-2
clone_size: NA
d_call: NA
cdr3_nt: TGTGCCAGCAGTGAGTATAGCAATCAGCCCCAGCATTTT
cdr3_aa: CASSEYSNQPQHF

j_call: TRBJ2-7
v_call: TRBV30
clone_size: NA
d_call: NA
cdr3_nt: TGTGCCTGGAGTGTACTTGCGTCCGGAGACGAGCAGTACTTC
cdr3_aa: CAWSVLASGDEQYF

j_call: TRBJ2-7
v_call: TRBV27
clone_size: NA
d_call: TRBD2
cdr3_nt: TGTGCCAGCAGTCAAGACCCGGGACTAGCGGGACTTAAGACCGAGCAGTACTTC
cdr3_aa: CASSQDPGLAGLKTEQYF

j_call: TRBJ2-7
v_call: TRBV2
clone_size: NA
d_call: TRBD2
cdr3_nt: TGTGCCAGCAAGCGGGAGTTCGACGAGCAGTACTTC
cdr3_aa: CASKREFDEQYF

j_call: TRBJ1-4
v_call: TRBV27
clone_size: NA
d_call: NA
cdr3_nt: TGTGCCAGCAGTTTAGAAGGTGTGGAGGCAACTAATGAAAAACTGTTTTTT
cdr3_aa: CASSLEGVEATNEKLFF

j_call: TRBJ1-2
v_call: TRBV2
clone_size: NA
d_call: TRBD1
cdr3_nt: TGTGCCAGCAGTGAAGGAGCCCCCTCAGGGGGAAGTGGCTACACCTTC
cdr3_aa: CASSEGAPSGGSGYTF

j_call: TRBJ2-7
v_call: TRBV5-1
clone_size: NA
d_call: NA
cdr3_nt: TGCGCCAGCAGCTTGAGGGGGACTGGCCACGAGCAGTACTTC
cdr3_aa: CASSLRGTGHEQYF

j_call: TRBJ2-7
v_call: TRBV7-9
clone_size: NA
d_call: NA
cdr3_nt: TGTGCCAGCAGCGCCGGGGACCTACTCTCCTACGAGCAGTACTTC
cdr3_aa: CASSAGDLLSYEQYF